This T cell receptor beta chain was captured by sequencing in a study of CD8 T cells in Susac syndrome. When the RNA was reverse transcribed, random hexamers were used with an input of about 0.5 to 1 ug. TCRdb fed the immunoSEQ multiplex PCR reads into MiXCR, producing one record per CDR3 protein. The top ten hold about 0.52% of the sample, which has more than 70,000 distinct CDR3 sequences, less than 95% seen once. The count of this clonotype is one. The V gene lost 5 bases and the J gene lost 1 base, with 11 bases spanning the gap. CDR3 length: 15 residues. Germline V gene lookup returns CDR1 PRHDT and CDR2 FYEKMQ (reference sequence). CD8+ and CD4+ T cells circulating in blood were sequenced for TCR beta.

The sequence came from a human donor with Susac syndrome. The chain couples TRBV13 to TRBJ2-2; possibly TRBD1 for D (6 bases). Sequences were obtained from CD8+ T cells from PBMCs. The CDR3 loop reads CASSPGQLNTGELFF. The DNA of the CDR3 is TGTGCCAGCAGCCCGGGACAATTGAACACCGGGGAGCTGTTTTTT.